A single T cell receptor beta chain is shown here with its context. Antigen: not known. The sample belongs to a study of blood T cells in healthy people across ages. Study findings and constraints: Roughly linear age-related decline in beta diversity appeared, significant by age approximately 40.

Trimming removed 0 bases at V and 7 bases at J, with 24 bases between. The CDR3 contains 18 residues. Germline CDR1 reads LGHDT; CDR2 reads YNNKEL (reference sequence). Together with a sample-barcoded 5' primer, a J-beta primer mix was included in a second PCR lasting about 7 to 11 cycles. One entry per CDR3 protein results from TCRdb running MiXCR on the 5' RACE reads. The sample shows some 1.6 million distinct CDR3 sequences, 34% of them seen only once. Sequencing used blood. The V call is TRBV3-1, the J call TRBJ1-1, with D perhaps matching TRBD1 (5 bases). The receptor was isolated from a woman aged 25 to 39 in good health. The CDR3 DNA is TGTGCCAGCAGCCAAGATACAGGCCTAACTCGAATCTCCCATGAAGCTTTCTTT. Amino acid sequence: CASSQDTGLTRISHEAFF. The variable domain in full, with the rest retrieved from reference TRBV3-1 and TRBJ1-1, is DTAVSQTPKYLVTQMGNDKSIKCEQNLGHDTMYWYKQDSKKFLKIMFSYNNKELIINETVPNRFSPKSPDKAHLNLHINSLELGDSAVYFCASSQDTGLTRISHEAFFGQGTRLTVV.